The 7 T cell receptor beta chains below come from one sample, sequenced in a study of CD8+ T cells in alopecia areata. The sequencing template was cDNA reverse transcribed from extracted RNA. TCRdb's table, derived via immunoSEQ multiplex PCR, lists solely in-frame clones and lacks some. Here the sample spans some 160,000 clones, approximately 60% being singletons. Sequenced sample: CD8+ T cells sorted from blood. The receptors come from a human donor in good health.

Many counts were recorded for this clone. The J gene is TRBJ2-6, the V gene TRBV29-1; tentatively, D is TRBD1 (5 bases). The germline gives CDR1 SQVTM, CDR2 ANQGSEA. CDR3 length: 13 amino acids. V dropped 2 bases and J dropped 6 bases, with 8 bases sitting between them. The CDR3 is CSVESGLANVLTF. Here the CDR3 DNA reads TGCAGCGTTGAATCAGGGTTGGCCAACGTCCTGACTTTC.

The rearrangement links TRBV27 to TRBJ1-1; possible D gene TRBD1, 5 bases. Germline values: CDR1 MNHEY, CDR2 SMNVEV (reference sequence). Trimming removed 5 bases from V and 4 bases from J, with 14 bases in between. The CDR3 runs 14 residues. Here the CDR3 reads CASSPLGGITEAFF. CDR3 nucleotide sequence: TGTGCCAGCAGTCCCCTGGGGGGGATCACTGAAGCTTTCTTT.

This clone was counted ten times or more. The chain is built from TRBV6-6 and TRBJ1-5; D remains ambiguous. The CDR3 consists of 11 residues. From germline, CDR1 is MNHNY and CDR2 SVGAGI (reference sequence). V dropped 4 bases and J dropped 3 bases, with 1 base sitting between them. CDR3 in amino acids: CASSSNQPQHF. CDR3 bases: TGTGCCAGCAGTTCCAATCAGCCCCAGCATTTT.

V is TRBV4-2 and J is TRBJ2-7, with unresolved D. The CDR3 length is 13 residues. V was clipped by 1 base and J by 5 bases, with 9 bases between them. Germline CDR1 reads LGHNA; CDR2 reads YNFKEQ. The CDR3 is CASSQVSDNEQYF. As DNA, the CDR3 is TGTGCCAGCAGCCAAGTTTCCGATAACGAGCAGTACTTC.

Comments on this clone: Germline is not matched at one junction end, which may reflect a read error. CDR3 in amino acids: CASSYGSLPDAQYF. In nucleotides, the CDR3 is TGTGCCAGCAGTTACGGGAGCCTTCCAGATGCGCAGTATTTT. The V gene is TRBV6-5, the J gene TRBJ2-3, with a weak D call TRBD2 (5 bases). Germline-derived CDR1 and CDR2 are MNHEY and SVGAGI. The CDR3 covers 14 residues.

The rearrangement uses TRBV2 and TRBJ2-7, with 9 bases matching TRBD2. CDR1 is SNHLY and CDR2 is FYNNEI in the germline V gene. The CDR3 is 15 amino acids. The ends lost 2 bases at V and 2 bases at J; junction bases unmatched: 4. This chain's CDR3 is CASSERAGGTYEQYF. In nucleotides, the CDR3 is TGTGCCAGCAGTGAACGAGCGGGAGGCACCTACGAGCAGTACTTC.

J is TRBJ2-3 and V is TRBV6-1; 10 nucleotides agree with TRBD2. Germline V gene lookup returns CDR1 MNHNS and CDR2 SASEGT. The CDR3 is made up of 16 amino acids. V was clipped by 2 bases and J by 6 bases; unmatched bases: 8. In DNA form, the CDR3 reads TGTGCCAGCAGTGAATTTCCTAGCGGGAGCGCGGATACGCAGTATTTT. Translating gives CASSEFPSGSADTQYF.